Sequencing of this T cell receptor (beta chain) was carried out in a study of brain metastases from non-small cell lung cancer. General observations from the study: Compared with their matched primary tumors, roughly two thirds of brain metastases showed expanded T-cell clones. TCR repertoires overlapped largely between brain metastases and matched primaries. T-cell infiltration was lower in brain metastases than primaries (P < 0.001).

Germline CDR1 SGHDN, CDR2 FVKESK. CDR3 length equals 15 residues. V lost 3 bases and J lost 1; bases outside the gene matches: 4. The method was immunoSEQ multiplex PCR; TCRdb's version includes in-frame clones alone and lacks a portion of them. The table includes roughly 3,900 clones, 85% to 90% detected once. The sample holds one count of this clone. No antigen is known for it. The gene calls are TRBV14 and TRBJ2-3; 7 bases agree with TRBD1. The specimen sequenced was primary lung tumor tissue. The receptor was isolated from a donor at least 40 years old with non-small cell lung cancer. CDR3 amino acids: CASSQRTGGTDTQYF. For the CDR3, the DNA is TGTGCCAGCAGCCAGAGGACAGGCGGCACAGATACGCAGTATTTT.